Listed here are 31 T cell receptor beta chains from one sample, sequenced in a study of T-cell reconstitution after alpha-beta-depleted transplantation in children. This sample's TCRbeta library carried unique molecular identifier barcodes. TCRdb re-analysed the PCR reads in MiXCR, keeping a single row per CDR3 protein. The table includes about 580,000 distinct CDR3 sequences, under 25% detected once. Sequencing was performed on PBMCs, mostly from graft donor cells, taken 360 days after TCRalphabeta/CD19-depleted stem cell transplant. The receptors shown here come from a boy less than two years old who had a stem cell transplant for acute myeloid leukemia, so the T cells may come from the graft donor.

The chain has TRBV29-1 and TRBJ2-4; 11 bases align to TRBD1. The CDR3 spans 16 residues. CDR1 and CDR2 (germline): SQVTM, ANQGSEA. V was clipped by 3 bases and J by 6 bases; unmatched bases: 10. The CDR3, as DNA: TGCAGCGTTGAGGCTAAGGGGGACAGGGGGGGAAACATTCAGTACTTC. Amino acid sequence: CSVEAKGDRGGNIQYF.

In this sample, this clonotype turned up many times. The DNA for the CDR3 is TGTGCCAGCAGTTACGGATCTAGCGGGGGGAGCACCGGGGAGCTGTTTTTT. This codes for CASSYGSSGGSTGELFF. The chain is built from TRBV6-5 and TRBJ2-2; 11 positions match TRBD2. Trimming took 2 bases from V and 4 from J; bases not matched to a gene: 6. Germline V CDR1 and CDR2: MNHEY, SVGAGI. This CDR3 contains 17 residues.

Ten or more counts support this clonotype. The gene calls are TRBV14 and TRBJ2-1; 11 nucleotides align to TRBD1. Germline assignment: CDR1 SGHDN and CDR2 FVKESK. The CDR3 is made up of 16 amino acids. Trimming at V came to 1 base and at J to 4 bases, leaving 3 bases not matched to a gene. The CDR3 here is CASSQGGDRGYNEQFF. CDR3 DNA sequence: TGTGCCAGCAGCCAAGGGGGGGACAGGGGGTACAATGAGCAGTTCTTC. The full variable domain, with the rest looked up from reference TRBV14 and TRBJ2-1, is EAGVTQFPSHSVIEKGQTVTLRCDPISGHDNLYWYRRVMGKEIKFLLHFVKESKQDESGMPNNRFLAERTGGTYSTLKVQPAELEDSGVYFCASSQGGDRGYNEQFFGPGTRLTVL.

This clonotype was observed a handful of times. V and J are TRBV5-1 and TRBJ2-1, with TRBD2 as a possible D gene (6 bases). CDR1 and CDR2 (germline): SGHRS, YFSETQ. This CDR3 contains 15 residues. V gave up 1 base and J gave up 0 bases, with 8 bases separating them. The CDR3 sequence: CASSLQTSSYNEQFF. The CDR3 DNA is TGCGCCAGCAGCTTGCAGACTAGCTCCTACAATGAGCAGTTCTTC.

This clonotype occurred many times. This chain's CDR3 is CSARAGQINQPQHF. DNA for the CDR3: TGCAGTGCTAGAGCCGGGCAAATCAATCAGCCCCAGCATTTT. This sequence joins TRBV20-1 and TRBJ1-5, with D uncertain. Trimming removed 1 base at V and 3 bases at J, with 10 bases between. The CDR3 is made up of 14 amino acids. Germline V gene data show CDR1 as DFQATT and CDR2 as SNEGSKA (reference sequence).

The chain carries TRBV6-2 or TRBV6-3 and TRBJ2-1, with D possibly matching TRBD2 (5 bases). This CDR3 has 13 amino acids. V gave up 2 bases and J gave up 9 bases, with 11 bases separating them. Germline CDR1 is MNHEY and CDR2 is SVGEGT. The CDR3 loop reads CASSYGSVAEQFF. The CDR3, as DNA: TGTGCCAGCAGTTACGGGAGCGTGGCTGAGCAGTTCTTC.

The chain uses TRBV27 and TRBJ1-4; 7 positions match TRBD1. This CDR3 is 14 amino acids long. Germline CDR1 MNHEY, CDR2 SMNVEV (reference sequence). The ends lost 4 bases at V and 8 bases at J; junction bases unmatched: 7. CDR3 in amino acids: CASSSTGWGEKLFF. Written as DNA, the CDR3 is TGTGCCAGCAGTTCGACAGGGTGGGGGGAAAAACTGTTTTTT.

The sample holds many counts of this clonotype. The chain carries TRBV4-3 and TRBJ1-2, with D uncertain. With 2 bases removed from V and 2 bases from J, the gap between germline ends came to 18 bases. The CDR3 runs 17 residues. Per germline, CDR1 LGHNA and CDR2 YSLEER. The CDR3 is CASSQSGIGPLNYGYTF. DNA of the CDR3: TGCGCCAGCAGCCAAAGTGGAATAGGGCCTTTGAACTATGGCTACACCTTC.

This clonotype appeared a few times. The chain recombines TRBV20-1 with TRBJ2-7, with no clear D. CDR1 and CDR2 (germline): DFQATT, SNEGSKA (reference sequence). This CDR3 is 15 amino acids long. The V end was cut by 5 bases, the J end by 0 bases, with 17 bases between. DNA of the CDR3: TGCAGTGCTCAATCCGGTGCCTCGAGCTCCTACGAGCAGTACGTC. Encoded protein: CSAQSGASSSYEQYV.

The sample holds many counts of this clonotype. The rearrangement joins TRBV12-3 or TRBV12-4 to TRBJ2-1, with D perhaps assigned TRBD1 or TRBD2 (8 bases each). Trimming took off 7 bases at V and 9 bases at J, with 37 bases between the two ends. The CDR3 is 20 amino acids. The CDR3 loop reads CASNNPRGLAGPPTKGEQFF. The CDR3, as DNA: TGTGCCAGCAATAATCCCAGGGGGCTAGCGGGTCCCCCTACGAAGGGTGAGCAGTTCTTC.

The CDR3 coding sequence is TGTGCCAGCAGCCAATCCCTGGGGCGGCGAGGAAACACCATATATTTT. It codes for CASSQSLGRRGNTIYF. The rearrangement uses TRBV12-3 or TRBV12-4 and TRBJ1-3, with D maybe TRBD1 (5 bases). The CDR3 runs 16 residues. Trimming removed 6 bases at V and 4 bases at J, with 19 bases between.

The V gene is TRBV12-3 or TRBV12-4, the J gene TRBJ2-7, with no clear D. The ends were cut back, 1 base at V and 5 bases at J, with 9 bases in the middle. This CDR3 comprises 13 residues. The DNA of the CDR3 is TGTGCCAGCAGTTTAGATGTTTGGAACGAGCAGTACTTC. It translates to CASSLDVWNEQYF.

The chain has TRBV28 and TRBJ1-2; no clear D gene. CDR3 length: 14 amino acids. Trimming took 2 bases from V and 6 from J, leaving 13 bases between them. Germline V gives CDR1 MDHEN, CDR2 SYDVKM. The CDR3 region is CASSLEEPQDGYTF. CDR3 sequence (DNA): TGTGCCAGCAGTTTAGAAGAACCTCAGGATGGCTACACCTTC.

CDR3 sequence (DNA): TGTGCCACCGGACTAGCGGGGAACTACGAGCAGTACGTC. It translates to CATGLAGNYEQYV. The V call is TRBV6-2 or TRBV6-3, the J call TRBJ2-7; TRBD2 agrees at 12 bases. V shed 10 bases and J 3 bases; nucleotides not matched to a gene: 4. This CDR3 comprises 13 residues. The germline gives CDR1 MNHEY, CDR2 SVGEGT.

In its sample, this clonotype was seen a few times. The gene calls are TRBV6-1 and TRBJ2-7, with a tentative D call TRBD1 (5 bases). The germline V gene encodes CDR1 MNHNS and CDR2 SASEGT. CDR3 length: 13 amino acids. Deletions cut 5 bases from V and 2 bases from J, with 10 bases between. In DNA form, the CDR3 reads TGTGCCAGCAGTCCAGGGTTCCCCTACGAGCAGTACTTC. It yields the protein CASSPGFPYEQYF.

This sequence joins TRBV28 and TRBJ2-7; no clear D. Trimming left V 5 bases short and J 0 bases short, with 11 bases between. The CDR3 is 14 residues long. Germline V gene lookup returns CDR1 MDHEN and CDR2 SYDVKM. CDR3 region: CASSPHMSSYEQYF. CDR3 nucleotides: TGTGCCAGCAGTCCCCACATGAGCTCCTACGAGCAGTACTTC.

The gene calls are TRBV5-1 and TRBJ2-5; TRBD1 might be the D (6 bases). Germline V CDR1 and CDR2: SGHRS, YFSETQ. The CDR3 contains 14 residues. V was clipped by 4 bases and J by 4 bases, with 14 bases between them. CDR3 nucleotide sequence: TGCGCCAGCAGCCCCGCCGGGACATCAGAGACCCAGTACTTC. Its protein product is CASSPAGTSETQYF. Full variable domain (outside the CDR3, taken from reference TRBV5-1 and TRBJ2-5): KAGVTQTPRYLIKTRGQQVTLSCSPISGHRSVSWYQQTPGQGLQFLFEYFSETQRNKGNFPGRFSGRQFSNSRSEMNVSTLELGDSALYLCASSPAGTSETQYFGPGTRLLVL.

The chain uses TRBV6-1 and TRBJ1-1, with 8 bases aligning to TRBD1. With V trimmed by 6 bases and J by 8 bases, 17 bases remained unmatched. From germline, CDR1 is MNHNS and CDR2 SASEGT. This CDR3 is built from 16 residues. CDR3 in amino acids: CASRHHLTGAAGEAFF. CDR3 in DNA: TGTGCCAGCAGACACCACCTGACAGGGGCCGCCGGGGAAGCTTTCTTT.

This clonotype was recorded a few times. The DNA for the CDR3 is TGCGCCAGCAGCCAAGATCCACCCGGGTACGGGATCACAGATACGCAGTATTTT. It translates to CASSQDPPGYGITDTQYF. The gene calls are TRBV4-3 and TRBJ2-3; D might be TRBD2 (5 bases). This CDR3 region has 18 residues. Germline CDR1 and CDR2: LGHNA and YSLEER. V was pared by 0 bases and J by 2 bases, with 18 bases between.

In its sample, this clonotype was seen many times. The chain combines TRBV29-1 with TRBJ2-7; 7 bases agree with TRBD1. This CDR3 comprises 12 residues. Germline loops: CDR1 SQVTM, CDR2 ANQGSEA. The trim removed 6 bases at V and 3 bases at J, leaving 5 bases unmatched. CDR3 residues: CSVIRDSYEQYF. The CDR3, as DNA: TGCAGCGTCATCCGGGACAGCTACGAGCAGTACTTC.

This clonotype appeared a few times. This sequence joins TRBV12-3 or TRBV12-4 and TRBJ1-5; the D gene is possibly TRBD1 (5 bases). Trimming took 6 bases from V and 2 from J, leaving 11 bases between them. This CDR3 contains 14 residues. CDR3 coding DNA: TGTGCCAGCAGCCAGGGTAGTGGCAATCAGCCCCAGCATTTT. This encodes CASSQGSGNQPQHF.

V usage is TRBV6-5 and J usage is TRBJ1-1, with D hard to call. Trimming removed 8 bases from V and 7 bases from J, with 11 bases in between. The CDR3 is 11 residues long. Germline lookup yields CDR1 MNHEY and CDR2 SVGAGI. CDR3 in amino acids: CASSRPGEAFF. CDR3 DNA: TGTGCCAGCTCCAGGCCTGGTGAAGCTTTCTTT.

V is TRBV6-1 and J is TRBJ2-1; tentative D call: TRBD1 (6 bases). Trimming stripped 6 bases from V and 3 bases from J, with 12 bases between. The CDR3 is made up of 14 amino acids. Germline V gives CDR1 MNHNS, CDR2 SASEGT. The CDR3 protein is CASRGRGNYNEQFF. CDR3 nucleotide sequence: TGTGCCAGCAGAGGCAGGGGAAACTACAATGAGCAGTTCTTC.

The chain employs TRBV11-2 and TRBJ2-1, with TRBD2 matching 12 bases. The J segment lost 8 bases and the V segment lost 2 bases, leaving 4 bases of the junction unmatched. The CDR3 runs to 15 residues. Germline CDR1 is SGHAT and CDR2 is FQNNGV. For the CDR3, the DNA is TGTGCCAGCAGCTTACGACTAGCGGGGGTCGATGAGCAGTTCTTC. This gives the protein CASSLRLAGVDEQFF.

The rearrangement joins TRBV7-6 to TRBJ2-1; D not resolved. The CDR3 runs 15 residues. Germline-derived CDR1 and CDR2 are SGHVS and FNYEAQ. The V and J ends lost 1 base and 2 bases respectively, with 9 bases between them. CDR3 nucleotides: TGTGCCAGCAGCTTAGATGGCCAGACCTACAATGAGCAGTTCTTC. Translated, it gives CASSLDGQTYNEQFF.

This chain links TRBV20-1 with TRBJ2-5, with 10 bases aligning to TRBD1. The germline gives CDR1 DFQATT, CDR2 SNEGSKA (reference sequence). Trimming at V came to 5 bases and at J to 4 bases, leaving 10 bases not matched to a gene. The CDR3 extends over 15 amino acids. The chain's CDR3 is CSAFPTTGGLETQYF. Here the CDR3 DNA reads TGCAGTGCTTTCCCGACGACAGGGGGCTTAGAGACCCAGTACTTC.

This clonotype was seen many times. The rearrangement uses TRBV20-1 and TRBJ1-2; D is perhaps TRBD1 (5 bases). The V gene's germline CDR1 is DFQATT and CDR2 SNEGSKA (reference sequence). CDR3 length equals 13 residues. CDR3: CRGTDNLNYGYTF. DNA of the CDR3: TGCCGAGGGACGGATAACCTTAACTATGGCTACACCTTC.

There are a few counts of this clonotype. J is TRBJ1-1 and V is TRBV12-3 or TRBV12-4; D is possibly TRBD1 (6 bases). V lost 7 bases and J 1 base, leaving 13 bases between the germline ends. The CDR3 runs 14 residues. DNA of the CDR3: TGTGCCAGCACCTGGGGGCGGGAGAACACTGAAGCTTTCTTT. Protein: CASTWGRENTEAFF.

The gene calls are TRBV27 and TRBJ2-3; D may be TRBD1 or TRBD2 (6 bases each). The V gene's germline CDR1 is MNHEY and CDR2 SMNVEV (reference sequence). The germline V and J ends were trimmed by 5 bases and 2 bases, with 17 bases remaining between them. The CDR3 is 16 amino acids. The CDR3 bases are TGTGCCAGCAGTCCCCCCCCGGGGGCCATCACAGATACGCAGTATTTT. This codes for CASSPPPGAITDTQYF.

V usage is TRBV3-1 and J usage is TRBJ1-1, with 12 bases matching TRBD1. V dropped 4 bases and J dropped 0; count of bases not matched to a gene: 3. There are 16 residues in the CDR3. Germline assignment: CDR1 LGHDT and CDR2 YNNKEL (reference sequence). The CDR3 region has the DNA TGTGCCAGCAGCCCCCGGGACAGGGGGCTGAACACTGAAGCTTTCTTT. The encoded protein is CASSPRDRGLNTEAFF.

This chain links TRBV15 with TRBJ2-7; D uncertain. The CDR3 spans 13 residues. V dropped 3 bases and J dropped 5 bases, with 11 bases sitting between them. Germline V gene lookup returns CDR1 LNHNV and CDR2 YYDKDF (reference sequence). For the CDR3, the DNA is TGTGCCACCAGCAGGGATAAGACGGACGAGCAGTACGTC. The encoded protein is CATSRDKTDEQYV.